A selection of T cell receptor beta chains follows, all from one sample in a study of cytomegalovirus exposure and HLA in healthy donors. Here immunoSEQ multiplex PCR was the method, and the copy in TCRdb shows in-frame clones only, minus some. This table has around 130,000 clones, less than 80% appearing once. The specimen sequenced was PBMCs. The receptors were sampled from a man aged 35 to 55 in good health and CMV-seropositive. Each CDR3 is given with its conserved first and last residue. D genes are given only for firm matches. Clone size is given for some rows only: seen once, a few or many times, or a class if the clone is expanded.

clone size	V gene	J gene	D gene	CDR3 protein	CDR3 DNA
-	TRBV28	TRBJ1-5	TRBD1	CASSLGTGGSNQPQHF	TGTGCCAGCAGTCTTGGGACAGGGGGCAGCAATCAGCCCCAGCATTTT
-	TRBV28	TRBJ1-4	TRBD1	CASSSSTGGSGEKLFF	TGTGCCAGCAGTTCCTCCACAGGGGGCAGCGGTGAAAAACTGTTTTTT
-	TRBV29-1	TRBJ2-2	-	CSVAGPGELFF	TGCAGCGTTGCAGGGCCCGGGGAGCTGTTTTTT
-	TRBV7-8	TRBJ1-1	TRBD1	CASSSDRVTEAFF	TGTGCCAGCAGTTCAGACAGGGTCACTGAAGCTTTCTTT
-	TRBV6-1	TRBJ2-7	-	CASSEWEMATYEQYF	TGTGCCAGCAGTGAATGGGAGATGGCCACCTACGAGCAGTACTTC
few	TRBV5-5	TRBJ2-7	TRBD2	CASSVAGLHAYEQYF	TGTGCCAGCAGCGTAGCGGGACTACACGCCTACGAGCAGTACTTC
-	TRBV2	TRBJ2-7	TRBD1	CASRPDRGSPCEQYF	TGTGCCAGCAGACCGGACAGGGGATCCCCGTGCGAGCAGTACTTC
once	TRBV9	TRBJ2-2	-	CASSVVPSVTTGELFF	TGTGCCAGCAGCGTAGTGCCTAGCGTTACCACCGGGGAGCTGTTTTTT
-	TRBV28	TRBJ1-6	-	CASTMDFSPLHF	TGTGCCAGCACGATGGACTTTTCACCCCTCCACTTT
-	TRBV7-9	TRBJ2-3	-	CASSLEGGSTDTQYF	TGTGCCAGCAGCTTAGAAGGGGGAAGCACAGATACGCAGTATTTT
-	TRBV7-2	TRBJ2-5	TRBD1	CASSTQTGVWETQYF	TGTGCCAGCAGCACGCAGACAGGGGTCTGGGAGACCCAGTACTTC
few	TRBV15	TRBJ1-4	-	CATSRDPGKVDEKLFF	TGTGCCACCAGCAGAGATCCAGGGAAGGTTGATGAAAAACTGTTTTTT
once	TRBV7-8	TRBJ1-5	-	CASSSNRGSNQPQHF	TGTGCCAGCAGCTCCAATAGGGGAAGCAATCAGCCCCAGCATTTT
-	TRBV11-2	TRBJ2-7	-	CASSLSSVAAVRNEQYF	TGTGCCAGCAGCTTATCTTCGGTGGCGGCCGTTAGGAACGAGCAGTACTTC
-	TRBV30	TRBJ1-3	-	CAWSPGSPAIYF	TGTGCCTGGAGCCCAGGGTCCCCGGCCATATATTTT
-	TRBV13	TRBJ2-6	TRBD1	CASTIRGPGANVLTF	TGTGCCAGCACTATCAGGGGGCCTGGGGCCAACGTCCTGACTTTC
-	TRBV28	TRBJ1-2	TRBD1	CASLPMDRVQVSYTF	TGTGCCAGCCTACCGATGGACAGGGTCCAAGTAAGCTACACCTTC
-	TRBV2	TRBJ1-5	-	CASAHRDNQPQHF	TGTGCCAGCGCTCACAGGGACAATCAGCCCCAGCATTTT
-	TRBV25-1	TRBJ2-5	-	CASSIGGPQETQYF	TGTGCCAGCAGTATCGGGGGGCCCCAAGAGACCCAGTACTTC
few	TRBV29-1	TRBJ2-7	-	CSVLRGDSYEQYF	TGCAGCGTCCTTAGAGGAGACAGCTACGAGCAGTACTTC
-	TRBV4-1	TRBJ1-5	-	CASSPGTADSNQPQHF	TGCGCCAGCAGCCCGGGAACGGCCGATAGCAATCAGCCCCAGCATTTT
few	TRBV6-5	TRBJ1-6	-	CASSFIGDSNNSPLHF	TGTGCCAGCAGTTTTATTGGGGACTCAAATAATTCACCCCTCCACTTT
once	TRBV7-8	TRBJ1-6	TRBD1	CASSLRTGVRSPLHF	TGTGCCAGCAGCCTGCGGACAGGGGTCCGGTCACCCCTCCACTTT
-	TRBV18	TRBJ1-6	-	CASSPGTSRNSPLHF	TGTGCCAGCTCACCGGGGACTTCCAGGAATTCACCCCTCCACTTT
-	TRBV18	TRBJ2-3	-	CASSPSAGPGDTQYF	TGTGCCAGCTCACCTAGCGCGGGGCCGGGAGATACGCAGTATTTT
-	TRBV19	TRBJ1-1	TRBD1	CASRKDRDTEAFF	TGTGCCAGTAGAAAGGACAGGGACACTGAAGCTTTCTTT
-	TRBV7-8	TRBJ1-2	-	CASSLRGLSGYTF	TGTGCCAGCAGCTTAAGGGGGTTGAGTGGCTACACCTTC
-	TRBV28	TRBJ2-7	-	CASSFSGAGKYEQYF	TGTGCCAGCAGTTTTTCAGGGGCAGGGAAATACGAGCAGTACTTC
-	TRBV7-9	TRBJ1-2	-	CATPRAGAGYTF	TGTGCCACCCCACGAGCCGGAGCGGGCTACACCTTC
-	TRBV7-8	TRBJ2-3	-	CASSPEHVFTDTQYF	TGTGCCAGCAGCCCAGAACATGTCTTCACAGATACGCAGTATTTT
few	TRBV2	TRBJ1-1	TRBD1	CASTRQGHRAFF	TGTGCCAGCACCAGACAGGGCCATCGTGCTTTCTTT
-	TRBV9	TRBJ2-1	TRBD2	CASSAGLAVYNEQFF	TGTGCCAGCAGCGCGGGACTAGCGGTTTACAATGAGCAGTTCTTC
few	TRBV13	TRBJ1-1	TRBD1	CASSQTGGGTEAFF	TGTGCCAGCAGCCAAACAGGGGGAGGGACTGAAGCTTTCTTT
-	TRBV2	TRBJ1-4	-	CASSHSGNLEEKLFF	TGTGCCAGCAGCCATTCCGGGAACCTGGAGGAAAAACTGTTTTTT
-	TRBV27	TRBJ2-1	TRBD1	CASRDRGTYNEQFF	TGTGCCAGCAGGGACAGGGGAACCTACAATGAGCAGTTCTTC
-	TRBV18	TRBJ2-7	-	CASSPGQTPYEQYF	TGTGCCAGCTCACCTGGACAAACCCCCTACGAGCAGTACTTC
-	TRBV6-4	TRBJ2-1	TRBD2	CASSEGAGGVNEQFF	TGTGCCAGCAGTGAAGGAGCGGGAGGGGTCAATGAGCAGTTCTTC
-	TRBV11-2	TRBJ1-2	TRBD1	CASSVRQGSYTF	TGTGCCAGCAGCGTTCGACAGGGGAGCTACACCTTC
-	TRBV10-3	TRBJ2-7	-	CAIYDFSMGEQYF	TGTGCCATCTACGACTTCTCCATGGGCGAGCAGTACTTC
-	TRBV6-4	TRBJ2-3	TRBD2	CASSATSGGGTDTQYF	TGTGCCAGCAGTGCGACTAGCGGGGGCGGCACAGATACGCAGTATTTT
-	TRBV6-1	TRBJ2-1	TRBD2	CASSTGLAGVNEQFF	TGTGCCAGTTCGACCGGACTAGCGGGAGTCAATGAGCAGTTCTTC
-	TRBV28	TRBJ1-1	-	CASIGGFEAFF	TGTGCCAGCATAGGCGGTTTTGAAGCTTTCTTT
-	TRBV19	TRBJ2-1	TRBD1	CASNHRTGGYDNEQFF	TGTGCCAGTAATCATCGGACAGGGGGCTATGACAATGAGCAGTTCTTC
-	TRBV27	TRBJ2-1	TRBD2	CASSFSGVLAGVPSSYNEQFF	TGTGCCAGCAGTTTTTCGGGTGTGTTAGCGGGGGTCCCGAGCTCCTACAATGAGCAGTTCTTC
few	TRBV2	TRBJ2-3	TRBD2	CASSEEARESGADTQYF	TGTGCCAGCAGTGAAGAGGCGCGGGAGTCGGGGGCAGATACGCAGTATTTT
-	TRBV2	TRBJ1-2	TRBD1	CASSRDSSNYGYTF	TGTGCCAGCAGTAGGGACAGTTCGAACTATGGCTACACCTTC
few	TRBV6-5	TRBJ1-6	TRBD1	CASSTSGQGNSPLHF	TGTGCCAGCAGTACATCGGGACAGGGTAATTCACCCCTCCACTTT
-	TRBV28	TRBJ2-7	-	CASNSRQVDEQYF	TGTGCCAGCAACTCTCGACAGGTAGACGAGCAGTACTTC
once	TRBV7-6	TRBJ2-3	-	CASSLGGQPTDTQYF	TGTGCCAGCAGCTTAGGAGGACAGCCCACAGATACGCAGTATTTT
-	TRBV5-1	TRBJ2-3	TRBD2	CASSLALAGADTQYF	TGCGCCAGCAGCTTGGCTCTAGCGGGAGCAGATACGCAGTATTTT
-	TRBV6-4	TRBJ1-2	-	CASSADTNYGYTF	TGTGCCAGCAGCGCAGACACTAACTATGGCTACACCTTC
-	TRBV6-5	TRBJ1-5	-	CASSYSRDQPQHF	TGTGCCAGCAGTTACTCCCGGGATCAGCCCCAGCATTTT
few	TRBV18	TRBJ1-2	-	CASSPGENYGYTF	TGTGCCAGCTCACCAGGGGAGAACTATGGCTACACCTTC
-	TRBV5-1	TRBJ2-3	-	CASSSETGGTDTQYF	TGCGCCAGCAGCTCCGAGACCGGGGGCACAGATACGCAGTATTTT